These 5 T cell receptor beta chains were all obtained from the same sample, sequenced in a study of cytomegalovirus exposure and HLA in healthy donors. Produced via immunoSEQ multiplex PCR; TCRdb's table is partial and in-frame only. Counted here are fewer than 120,000 clones, roughly 88% occurring once; the ten biggest clones make up 1.4%. The sample consisted of PBMCs. These receptors were taken from a woman in her twenties or thirties in good health and CMV-seropositive.

The gene calls are TRBV28 and TRBJ2-1; 9 nucleotides line up with TRBD2. The CDR3 has 15 residues. The V gene's germline CDR1 is MDHEN and CDR2 SYDVKM. Unmatched junction bases numbered 10, after V lost 6 bases and J lost 7 bases. CDR3 region: CASSHAGTSKNEQFF. The CDR3 DNA is TGTGCCAGCAGCCACGCCGGGACTAGCAAAAATGAGCAGTTCTTC.

V is TRBV9 and J is TRBJ2-7, with TRBD1 matching 7 bases. Germline assignment: CDR1 SGDLS and CDR2 YYNGEE. The CDR3 is 17 amino acids. V trimming: 4 bases; J trimming: 0 bases; junction bases outside the gene matches: 13. The CDR3 protein is CASSPGGWAGGSYEQYF. The CDR3 DNA sequence: TGTGCCAGCAGCCCCGGAGGATGGGCAGGGGGCTCCTACGAGCAGTACTTC.

V usage is TRBV12-5 and J usage is TRBJ1-2; a weak D match, TRBD1 (6 bases). Germline V gene lookup returns CDR1 LGHNT and CDR2 FRNRAP. The CDR3 has 13 amino acids. The V and J ends lost 1 base and 4 bases respectively, with 7 bases between them. The DNA of the CDR3 is TGTGCTAGTGGTTTGGAGACAGGCTATGGCTACACCTTC. Translating gives CASGLETGYGYTF.

The chain recombines TRBV9 with TRBJ2-3; D is uncertain. This CDR3 region has 14 residues. Per germline, CDR1 SGDLS and CDR2 YYNGEE. V was trimmed by 1 base and J by 2 bases, leaving 8 bases between them. The CDR3 DNA is TGTGCCAGCAGCGTATCGACTTACACAGATACGCAGTATTTT. Its protein product is CASSVSTYTDTQYF.

V and J are TRBV30 and TRBJ2-1, with D possibly matching TRBD2 (7 bases). V lost 1 base to trimming and J lost 7 bases, with 17 bases between them. Germline V gene data show CDR1 as GTSNPN and CDR2 as SVGIG (reference sequence). The CDR3 is made up of 15 amino acids. CDR3 in amino acids: CAWSEGRGGLNEQFF. The CDR3 DNA sequence: TGTGCCTGGAGTGAGGGGAGGGGGGGTTTGAATGAGCAGTTCTTC.